This T cell receptor beta chain was sequenced in a study of T cells in localized non-small cell lung cancer. Study results and caveats: The greatest T cell clonality was found in uninvolved adjacent lung (higher than in tumor). Appearance in adjacent lung was seen for a median around 61 of the top 100 tumor clones. Longer overall survival accompanied higher blood T cell density.

TCRdb's copy holds only in-frame clones and misses some; the assay was immunoSEQ multiplex PCR. This table holds more than 40,000 clones, approximately 90% found once. About this clone: Its target is unknown.

V shed 3 bases and J shed 0 bases, with 9 bases lying between them. The CDR3 has 15 residues. Germline V lookup: CDR1 KGHSH, CDR2 LQKENI. The sample consisted of PBMCs, taken before any cancer treatment. The receptor's source is a man between 40 and 70 years old with stage II lung adenocarcinoma. V and J are TRBV18 and TRBJ1-3; tentative D call: TRBD1 (5 bases). This CDR3 is CASSPSGNSGNTIYF. The CDR3 bases are TGTGCCAGCTCACCCTCAGGGAACTCTGGAAACACCATATATTTT.